Below, 2 T cell receptor beta chains from the same sample are listed, as sequenced in a study of OX40 agonist ivuxolimab in advanced cancers. The protocol was immunoSEQ multiplex PCR, while the TCRdb copy is restricted to in-frame clones and leaves out a portion. The repertoire includes about 61,000 clones, about 86% of them detected once, and 1% to 1.5% sits in the top ten. This specimen was CD4+ or CD8+ T cells sorted from blood, taken in a trial of the OX40 agonist ivuxolimab. The origin of the receptors is an adult with an advanced solid tumor such as melanoma, head and neck, liver or kidney cancer.

The chain uses TRBV7-2 and TRBJ2-1; D is possibly TRBD1 (5 bases). CDR3 length: 15 amino acids. V was shortened by 1 base and J by 5 bases, with 12 bases between the two germline ends. Germline-derived CDR1 and CDR2 are SGHTA and FQGNSA. The CDR3 nucleotides read TGTGCCAGCAGCTTAGGCCCTCAGGGCCACAATGAGCAGTTCTTC. Encoded protein: CASSLGPQGHNEQFF.

This clone was found once. V is TRBV10-3 and J is TRBJ1-2; TRBD1 agrees at 8 bases. The CDR3 has 14 amino acids. Trimming at V came to 3 bases and at J to 7 bases, leaving 7 bases not matched to a gene. Germline V gene data show CDR1 as ENHRY and CDR2 as SYGVKD. The CDR3 DNA is TGTGCCATCAGTGACCACCAGGGGGCTTTTGGCTACACCTTC. Its protein product is CAISDHQGAFGYTF.